These 25 T cell receptor beta chains originate from one sample sequenced in a study of shared clonotypes between healthy human individuals. TCRdb keeps only in-frame clones here, not all; method: immunoSEQ multiplex PCR. Of about 990,000 clones in the sample, around 82% are singletons; the top ten hold 0.5% to 0.65%. The sequencing input was memory CD4+ T cells from PBMCs. Subset indicated: CD45RA-negative fraction. The receptors were gathered from a man aged 18 to 30 in good health. Some clones in this sample may be carry-over from other donors' samples.

This clone was observed a few times. This chain links TRBV6-5 with TRBJ1-5; D not certain. The length of the CDR3 is 11 residues. Germline V CDR1 and CDR2: MNHEY, SVGAGI. The V and J ends lost 8 bases and 6 bases respectively, with 8 bases between them. CDR3 region: CASGPVQPQHF. The CDR3 bases are TGTGCCAGCGGGCCAGTTCAGCCCCAGCATTTT.

This chain uses TRBV2 with TRBJ2-3; D not certain. The CDR3 totals 15 residues. The V gene's germline CDR1 is SNHLY and CDR2 FYNNEI. V dropped 0 bases and J dropped 2 bases, with 9 bases sitting between them. For the CDR3, the DNA is TGTGCCAGCAGTGAAGCGCTTCCTACCACAGATACGCAGTATTTT. Translation: CASSEALPTTDTQYF.

This chain links TRBV7-7 with TRBJ2-7; the D is unclear. The length of the CDR3 is 13 residues. Trimming stripped 1 base from V and 5 bases from J, with 9 bases between. In germline, CDR1 is SSHAT, CDR2 FNYEAQ (reference sequence). The CDR3 sequence is CASSLDRYDEQYF. CDR3 nucleotide sequence: TGTGCCAGCAGCTTAGATCGTTATGACGAGCAGTACTTC.

This chain uses TRBV7-9 with TRBJ1-2; TRBD1 agrees at 10 bases. The CDR3 runs to 13 residues. The junction had 8 bases not matched to a gene; V was cut back by 5 bases and J by 11 bases. CDR1 and CDR2 (germline): SEHNR, FQNEAQ (reference sequence). For the CDR3, the DNA is TGTGCCAGCAGCCTAACGGGACAGGGGTGGTACACCTTC. Translating gives CASSLTGQGWYTF.

The J gene is TRBJ1-2, the V gene TRBV7-9; no firm D call. The germline CDR1 and CDR2 sequences are SEHNR and FQNEAQ (reference sequence). The CDR3 totals 13 residues. V lost 5 bases, J lost 8 bases, and 15 bases lay in between. The CDR3: CASSQDKGSGYTF. The CDR3 DNA reads TGTGCCAGCAGCCAGGATAAGGGATCCGGCTACACCTTC.

Remarks on this clone: Other DNA sequences in the same sample also yield this CDR3. The rearrangement joins TRBV18 to TRBJ2-7; TRBD1 aligns across 10 bases. Looked up from germline, CDR1 is KGHSH and CDR2 is LQKENI. The J segment lost 4 bases and the V segment lost 3 bases, leaving 3 bases of the junction unmatched. There are 14 residues in the CDR3. The CDR3 is CASSPGTGEYEQYF. CDR3 DNA: TGTGCCAGCTCACCGGGGACAGGGGAATACGAGCAGTACTTC.

This chain uses TRBV9 with TRBJ1-2, with 9 bases matching TRBD1. This CDR3 spans 15 amino acids. Losses at the gene ends were 0 bases for V and 6 bases for J; bases not matched to a gene: 6. Germline loops: CDR1 SGDLS, CDR2 YYNGEE. In nucleotides, the CDR3 is TGTGCCAGCAGCGTAGGGGGGACAGGGCGAGATGGCTACACCTTC. Translated: CASSVGGTGRDGYTF.

The CDR3 bases are TGTGCCAGCACCAAAACTAGCGGGAGGGAAGAGACCCAGTACTTC. This codes for CASTKTSGREETQYF. The chain uses TRBV9 and TRBJ2-5; 13 bases are shared with TRBD2. Trimming cost V 6 bases and J 3 bases; bases outside gene matches: 5. This CDR3 is 15 amino acids long. Germline loops: CDR1 SGDLS, CDR2 YYNGEE. Filled out from reference TRBV9 and TRBJ2-5, the complete variable domain reads DSGVTQTPKHLITATGQRVTLRCSPRSGDLSVYWYQQSLDQGLQFLIQYYNGEERAKGNILERFSAQQFPDLHSELNLSSLELGDSALYFCASTKTSGREETQYFGPGTRLLVL.

The chain employs TRBV5-1 and TRBJ1-1; no firm D call. The CDR3 is 14 residues long. Looked up from germline, CDR1 is SGHRS and CDR2 is YFSETQ. V was shortened by 3 bases and J by 1 base, with 10 bases between the two germline ends. The CDR3 DNA reads TGCGCCAGCAGCTGGTATACACAGAACACTGAAGCTTTCTTT. It encodes CASSWYTQNTEAFF.

The chain uses TRBV7-2 and TRBJ2-7, with TRBD2 matching over 12 bases. This CDR3 contains 15 residues. Per germline, CDR1 SGHTA and CDR2 FQGNSA. V lost 5 bases, J lost 6 bases, and 8 bases stayed unmatched. Here the CDR3 reads CASSIGLAGPPEQYF. The CDR3 coding sequence is TGTGCCAGCAGCATAGGACTAGCGGGGCCCCCCGAGCAGTACTTC.

This clone was recorded at least ten times. The chain recombines TRBV19 with TRBJ2-3, with D tentatively TRBD2 (6 bases). Germline V lookup: CDR1 LNHDA, CDR2 SQIVND (reference sequence). The CDR3 has 12 residues. The V end was cut by 8 bases, the J end by 8 bases, with 14 bases between. CDR3 in amino acids: CASGTGRSTQYF. CDR3 nucleotide sequence: TGTGCCAGTGGGACCGGGAGATCTACGCAGTATTTT.

The chain couples TRBV7-2 to TRBJ1-4; D might be TRBD1 (5 bases). Germline assignment: CDR1 SGHTA and CDR2 FQGNSA. V dropped 5 bases and J dropped 3 bases, with 13 bases sitting between them. The CDR3 consists of 15 residues. As DNA, the CDR3 is TGTGCCAGCAGCCCGCGATCGGGGCCTAATGAAAAACTGTTTTTT. This encodes CASSPRSGPNEKLFF.

The V gene is TRBV9, the J gene TRBJ1-3; D unresolved. V was shortened by 3 bases and J by 2 bases, with 15 bases between the two germline ends. The CDR3 contains 16 residues. From germline, CDR1 is SGDLS and CDR2 YYNGEE. DNA for the CDR3: TGTGCCAGCAGCGCACTCGGGCTAATGGCTGGAAACACCATATATTTT. Its translation is CASSALGLMAGNTIYF.

This chain connects TRBV15 to TRBJ2-7; weak D call: TRBD2 (7 bases). Per the germline V gene, CDR1 is LNHNV and CDR2 is YYDKDF (reference sequence). V shed 5 bases and J shed 1 base, with 15 bases lying between them. CDR3 size: 15 residues. The CDR3 DNA reads TGTGCCACCAGCCTTGGGGGGGCTAATTCCTACGAGCAGTACTTC. Encoded protein: CATSLGGANSYEQYF.

This chain connects TRBV5-1 to TRBJ2-4; D not certain. Germline V gene sequence: CDR1 SGHRS, CDR2 YFSETQ. V lost 0 bases and J lost 9, with 10 bases in between. This CDR3 comprises 13 residues. The CDR3 loop reads CASSLAREAIQYF. The CDR3 bases are TGCGCCAGCAGCTTGGCTAGGGAAGCCATTCAGTACTTC.

The sample holds a few counts of this clone. The chain carries TRBV28 and TRBJ1-5; D gene uncertain. The germline gives CDR1 MDHEN, CDR2 SYDVKM. The CDR3 extends over 14 amino acids. V lost 5 bases and J lost 4, with 12 bases in between. This CDR3 reads CASSPRRANQPQHF. For the CDR3, the DNA is TGTGCCAGCAGTCCTCGTAGGGCTAATCAGCCCCAGCATTTT. Combining the CDR3 with reference TRBV28 and TRBJ1-5 gives the whole variable domain DVKVTQSSRYLVKRTGEKVFLECVQDMDHENMFWYRQDPGLGLRLIYFSYDVKMKEKGDIPEGYSVSREKKERFSLILESASTNQTSMYLCASSPRRANQPQHFGDGTRLSIL.

The chain couples TRBV13 to TRBJ1-6; 7 bases map to TRBD1. CDR3 length: 16 amino acids. V gave up 6 bases and J gave up 10 bases; unmatched junction bases: 15. The germline gives CDR1 PRHDT, CDR2 FYEKMQ (reference sequence). Here the CDR3 DNA reads TGTGCCAGCAGTCCCCGGAGGACAGGCCAGGGGTCACCCCTCCACTTT. The encoded protein is CASSPRRTGQGSPLHF.

The chain couples TRBV10-3 to TRBJ1-1; no reliable D call. Trimming left V 4 bases short and J 5 bases short, with 5 bases between. The CDR3 totals 11 residues. In germline, CDR1 is ENHRY, CDR2 SYGVKD. The CDR3 nucleotides are TGTGCCATCAGTGGACGGACTGAAGCTTTCTTT. This sequence encodes CAISGRTEAFF.

This clone was found many times. The same CDR3 is also encoded by other DNA sequences in this sample. The rearrangement links TRBV5-1 to TRBJ1-5; D might be TRBD1 (6 bases). Germline loops: CDR1 SGHRS, CDR2 YFSETQ. Trimming left V 4 bases short and J 4 bases short, with 15 bases between. The CDR3 has 15 amino acids. CDR3 amino acids: CASSPSGGRNQPQHF. The CDR3, as DNA: TGCGCCAGCAGCCCTTCGGGGGGGCGAAATCAGCCCCAGCATTTT.

As for this clone: The junction shows a germline mismatch at one end, possibly a read error. The chain links TRBV30 to TRBJ2-5, with 13 bases fitting TRBD2. The CDR3 spans 13 residues. Germline V CDR1 and CDR2: GTSNPN, SVGIG (reference sequence). In DNA form, the CDR3 reads TGCGCGCAGACTAGCGGGAGGCAAGAGACCCAGTACTTC. Its protein is CAQTSGRQETQYF.

The genes are TRBV7-6 and TRBJ1-1; tentative D call: TRBD1 (5 bases). CDR1 and CDR2 (germline): SGHVS, FNYEAQ. This CDR3 is built from 12 residues. V was trimmed by 5 bases and J by 6 bases, leaving 10 bases between them. The CDR3 here is CASSRGGAEAFF. The DNA of the CDR3 is TGTGCCAGCAGCCGGGGCGGGGCTGAAGCTTTCTTT.

The chain joins TRBV7-9 to TRBJ2-2; 7 bases match TRBD2. This CDR3 region has 15 residues. Unmatched junction bases numbered 7, after V lost 9 bases and J lost 0 bases. Per germline, CDR1 SEHNR and CDR2 FQNEAQ (reference sequence). CDR3 sequence: CARAPGGSNTGELFF. The CDR3 DNA sequence: TGTGCCAGGGCGCCCGGGGGGTCGAACACCGGGGAGCTGTTTTTT.

This sequence joins TRBV28 and TRBJ1-4; D ambiguous. V shed 4 bases and J shed 2 bases, with 8 bases lying between them. There are 14 residues in the CDR3. Germline V gene lookup returns CDR1 MDHEN and CDR2 SYDVKM. For the CDR3, the DNA is TGTGCCAGCAGTTCCCCACCTACTAATGAAAAACTGTTTTTT. Amino acids: CASSSPPTNEKLFF.

As for this clone: A far larger clone is a single base away, which makes a read error likely. The DNA for the CDR3 is TGTACCTGGAGTGGTGCCCCTGAAGCTTTCTTT. It is translated as CTWSGAPEAFF. The chain uses TRBV30 and TRBJ1-1; D ambiguous. The CDR3 length is 11 residues. Germline assignment: CDR1 GTSNPN and CDR2 SVGIG (reference sequence).

This chain uses TRBV5-1 with TRBJ2-5; D not resolved. The V end was cut by 1 base, the J end by 2 bases, with 12 bases between. CDR1 and CDR2 from the germline V gene are SGHRS and YFSETQ. The CDR3 runs to 15 residues. DNA of the CDR3: TGCGCCAGCAGCTTGAACAGTGAATCTCAAGAGACCCAGTACTTC. Translating it yields CASSLNSESQETQYF.